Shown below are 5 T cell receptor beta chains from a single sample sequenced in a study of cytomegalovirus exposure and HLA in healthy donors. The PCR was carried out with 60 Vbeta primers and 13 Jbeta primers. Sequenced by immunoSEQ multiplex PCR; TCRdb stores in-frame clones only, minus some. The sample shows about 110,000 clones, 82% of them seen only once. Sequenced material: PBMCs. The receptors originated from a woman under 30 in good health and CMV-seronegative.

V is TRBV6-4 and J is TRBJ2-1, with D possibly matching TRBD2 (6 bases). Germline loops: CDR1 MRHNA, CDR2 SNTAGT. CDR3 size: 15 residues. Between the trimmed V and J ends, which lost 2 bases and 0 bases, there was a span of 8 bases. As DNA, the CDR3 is TGTGCCAGCAGTGACAAAGCGGGCTCCTACAATGAGCAGTTCTTC. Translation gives CASSDKAGSYNEQFF.

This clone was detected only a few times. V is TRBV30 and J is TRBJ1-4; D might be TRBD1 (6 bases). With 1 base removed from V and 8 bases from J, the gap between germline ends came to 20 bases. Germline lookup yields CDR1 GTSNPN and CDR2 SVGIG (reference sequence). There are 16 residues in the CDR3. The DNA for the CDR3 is TGTGCCTGGAGTGGGGAACGACCCAGGGGTAGAGAAAAACTGTTTTTT. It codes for CAWSGERPRGREKLFF.

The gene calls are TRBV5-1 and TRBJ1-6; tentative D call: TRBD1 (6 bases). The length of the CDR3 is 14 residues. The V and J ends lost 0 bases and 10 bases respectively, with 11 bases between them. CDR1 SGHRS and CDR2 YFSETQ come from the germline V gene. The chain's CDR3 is CASSLETGRSPLHF. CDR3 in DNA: TGCGCCAGCAGCTTGGAGACAGGACGATCACCCCTCCACTTT.

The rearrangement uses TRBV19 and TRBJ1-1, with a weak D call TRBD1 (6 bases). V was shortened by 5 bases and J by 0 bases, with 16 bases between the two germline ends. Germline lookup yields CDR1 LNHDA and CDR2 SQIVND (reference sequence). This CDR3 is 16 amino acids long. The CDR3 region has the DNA TGTGCCAGTAGTCCGCGACAGGTCAACATGAACACTGAAGCTTTCTTT. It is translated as CASSPRQVNMNTEAFF.

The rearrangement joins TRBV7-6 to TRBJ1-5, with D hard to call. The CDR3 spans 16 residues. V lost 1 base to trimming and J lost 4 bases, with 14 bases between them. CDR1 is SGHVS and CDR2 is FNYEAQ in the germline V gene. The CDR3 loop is CASSLEEGAENQPQHF. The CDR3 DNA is TGTGCCAGCAGCTTAGAGGAGGGCGCGGAAAATCAGCCCCAGCATTTT. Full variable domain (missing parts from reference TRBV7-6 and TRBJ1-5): GAGVSQSPRYKVTKRGQDVALRCDPISGHVSLYWYRQALGQGPEFLTYFNYEAQQDKSGLPNDRFSAERPEGSISTLTIQRTEQRDSAMYRCASSLEEGAENQPQHFGDGTRLSIL.